The T cell receptor beta chain under discussion was sequenced for a study of T cells in Graves' hyperthyroidism and ophthalmopathy. Overall study context: At the time of initial diagnosis and before any treatment, peripheral blood was collected. Study outcomes and limitations: Most clonotypes expanded in the thyroid (above 0.001) were also present in blood. Separating ophthalmopathy from stable hyperthyroidism was achieved by a 13 V-J model.

Authors of the study amplified TCR beta CDR3 regions from RNA transcripts. During a first-round RT-PCR of the TCR CDR3, the HTBI primer set was used. TCRdb used MiXCR to reprocess the multiplex PCR reads, holding one entry per CDR3 protein. Among more than 450,000 distinct CDR3 sequences listed, 14% were seen once. Each patient was aged 18 to 65 and had newly diagnosed hyperthyroidism of under 2 months' duration. A word on this clonotype: Its antigen is not identified.

V was pared by 5 bases and J by 7 bases, with 8 bases of the junction left unmatched. The CDR3 sequence is 15 residues long. The V call is TRBV12-3 or TRBV12-4, the J call TRBJ1-2; 12 bases line up with TRBD1. The origin of this receptor is a middle-aged woman with Graves' hyperthyroidism. Material: blood. In nucleotides, the CDR3 is TGTGCCAGCAGTACCGGGACAGGGGGCGACGTTGGCTACACCTTC. It translates to CASSTGTGGDVGYTF.